The clone carrying this TCR beta chain has more than one count but fewer than ten. The data were taken from a study of blood T cells in healthy people across ages. Then a second PCR, running roughly 7 to 12 cycles, was carried out with a sample-barcoded 5' primer and a J-beta primer mix. TCRdb ran MiXCR on the 5' RACE reads and lists one entry per CDR3 protein. Among about 1.6 million distinct CDR3 sequences listed, about 32% were seen once. This sequence originates from a woman aged 30 to 39 in good health. Sequencing used blood.

The CDR3 here is CAPAAKISSGRWSYNEQFF. CDR3 nucleotide sequence: TGCGCCCCAGCAGCCAAGATCTCTAGCGGGAGGTGGTCCTACAATGAGCAGTTCTTC. The rearrangement links TRBV4-1 to TRBJ2-1, with 11 positions matching TRBD2. The CDR3 spans 19 residues. V shed 11 bases, J shed 1 base, and the junction held 19 bases outside the gene matches. Germline CDR1 MGHRA, CDR2 YSYEKL.